The 9 T cell receptor beta chains reported below all come from one sample, sequenced in a study of blood T cells in healthy people across ages. Primers used in a second PCR of about 7 to 11 cycles were a sample-barcoded 5' primer and a J-beta primer mix. TCRdb re-analysed the 5' RACE reads in MiXCR, keeping a single row per CDR3 protein. The sample carries around 990,000 distinct CDR3 sequences, less than 45% recorded once. Sequencing was carried out using blood. Receptor source: a young man in good health.

The gene calls are TRBV5-4 and TRBJ1-1, with TRBD1 identical over 9 bases. The CDR3 is 16 residues long. Germline CDR1 SGHNT, CDR2 YYREEE (reference sequence). V lost 4 bases and J lost 5; bases outside the gene matches: 12. CDR3 coding DNA: TGTGCCAGCAGCCCACCGGACCGGGACAGGGTGACTGAAGCTTTCTTT. This gives the protein CASSPPDRDRVTEAFF.

This clonotype was seen more than once but under ten times. The genes are TRBV13 and TRBJ2-3; D not resolved. The germline CDR1 and CDR2 sequences are PRHDT and FYEKMQ (reference sequence). The CDR3 runs 15 residues. V lost 0 bases and J 2 bases, leaving 9 bases between the germline ends. In nucleotides, the CDR3 is TGTGCCAGCAGCTTAGGCCTGGGTAACACAGATACGCAGTATTTT. It encodes CASSLGLGNTDTQYF. Drawing the rest from reference TRBV13 and TRBJ2-3, the complete variable domain is AAGVIQSPRHLIKEKRETATLKCYPIPRHDTVYWYQQGPGQDPQFLISFYEKMQSDKGSIPDRFSAQQFSDYHSELNMSSLELGDSALYFCASSLGLGNTDTQYFGPGTRLTVL.

There are many counts of this clonotype. This chain uses TRBV29-1 with TRBJ1-2; D not certain. This CDR3 is 12 amino acids long. V was clipped by 4 bases and J by 6 bases, with 12 bases between them. Per germline, CDR1 SQVTM and CDR2 ANQGSEA. CDR3 sequence: CSVVEFLDGYTF. CDR3 sequence (DNA): TGCAGCGTTGTTGAGTTTCTGGATGGCTACACCTTC.

This clonotype was found a few times. This chain links TRBV9 with TRBJ2-3; 8 positions match TRBD2. The CDR3 length is 18 residues. With 3 bases clipped from V and 2 bases from J, the junction kept 14 bases outside the gene matches. From germline, CDR1 is SGDLS and CDR2 YYNGEE. Here the CDR3 DNA reads TGTGCCAGCAGCGATTCTTTCGGGGGCGGGGGGTACACAGATACGCAGTATTTT. Protein: CASSDSFGGGGYTDTQYF.

This chain joins TRBV7-2 and TRBJ1-1; 7 bases match TRBD1. V shed 5 bases, J shed 1 base, and the junction held 10 bases outside the gene matches. The CDR3 extends over 16 amino acids. The V gene's germline CDR1 is SGHTA and CDR2 FQGNSA. The CDR3 DNA reads TGTGCCAGCAGCCCTCAGGGGGGGCATAGGAACACTGAAGCTTTCTTT. Translation: CASSPQGGHRNTEAFF.

Concerning this clonotype itself: Germline and junction disagree at one end, which may indicate a read error. The genes are TRBV5-1 and TRBJ2-1; weak D call: TRBD2 (5 bases). The CDR3 consists of 15 residues. Germline V gene data show CDR1 as SGHRS and CDR2 as YFSETQ. The CDR3, as DNA: TGTGCCAGCAGCCTCCGCAGCGGAAGTTACAATGAGCAGTTCTTC. It yields the protein CASSLRSGSYNEQFF.

This clonotype has at least ten counts. This rearrangement joins TRBV12-3 or TRBV12-4 to TRBJ1-5; a possible D gene is TRBD1 (5 bases). Trimming stripped 6 bases from V and 6 bases from J, with 12 bases between. This CDR3 region has 13 residues. The CDR3 bases are TGTGCCAGCAGCTCTTCAGGGAGTCAGCCCCAGCATTTT. Amino acid sequence: CASSSSGSQPQHF.

The V and J genes are TRBV21-1 and TRBJ2-3; TRBD1 is taken as the D call from the table, unchecked against the DNA. TRBV21-1 is listed as a pseudogene. This CDR3 contains 16 residues. CDR3 region: CASGLEDRKKVDTQYF. The CDR3 DNA is TGTGCCAGCGGACTCGAAGACAGGAAGAAAGTAGATACGCAGTATTTT.

V is TRBV2 and J is TRBJ2-1; possibly TRBD2 for D (7 bases). V gave up 11 bases and J gave up 6 bases, with 20 bases separating them. The CDR3 runs 14 residues. The germline gives CDR1 SNHLY, CDR2 FYNNEI. The CDR3 spells CASKKGGRGNEQFF. The CDR3 DNA sequence: TGTGCCTCAAAAAAGGGGGGGAGGGGCAATGAGCAGTTCTTC.